The clone carrying this TCR beta chain has a single count. This entry comes from a study of blood T cell repertoires in COVID-19. Study context: The cDNA or gDNA used as material had been derived from T cells, B-cell-depleted T cells, or PBMCs.

The method was immunoSEQ multiplex PCR; TCRdb's version includes in-frame clones alone and lacks a portion of them. The table has about 120,000 clones, roughly four fifths seen once; the top ten hold about 12%. V shed 8 bases, J shed 3 bases, and the junction held 5 bases outside the gene matches. This CDR3 contains 13 residues. CDR1 ENHRY and CDR2 SYGVKD come from the germline V gene. This chain uses TRBV10-3 with TRBJ2-7; 9 nucleotides align to TRBD2. This clonotype was sampled from a human donor in a cohort sampled during active COVID-19. The sample was peripheral blood. This CDR3 reads CAISAGGVYEQYF. CDR3 DNA: TGTGCCATCTCAGCGGGGGGAGTCTACGAGCAGTACTTC.